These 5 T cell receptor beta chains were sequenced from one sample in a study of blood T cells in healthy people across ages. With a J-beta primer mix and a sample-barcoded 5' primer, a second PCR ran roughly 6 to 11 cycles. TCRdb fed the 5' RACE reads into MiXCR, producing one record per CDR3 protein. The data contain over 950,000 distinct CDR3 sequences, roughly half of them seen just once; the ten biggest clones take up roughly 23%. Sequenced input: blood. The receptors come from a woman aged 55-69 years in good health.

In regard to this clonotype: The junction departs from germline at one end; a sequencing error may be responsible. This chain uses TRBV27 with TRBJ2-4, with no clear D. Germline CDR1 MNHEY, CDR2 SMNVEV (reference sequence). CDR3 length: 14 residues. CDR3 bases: TGTGCCAACAGTTGGTCTAACACACGAAACATTCAGTACTTC. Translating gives CANSWSNTRNIQYF.

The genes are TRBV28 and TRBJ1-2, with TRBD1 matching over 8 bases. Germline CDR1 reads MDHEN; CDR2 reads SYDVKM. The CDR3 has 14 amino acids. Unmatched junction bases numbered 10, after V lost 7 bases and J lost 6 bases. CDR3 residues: CASIPRTGRDGYTF. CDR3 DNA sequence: TGTGCCAGCATTCCTAGGACAGGGAGGGATGGCTACACCTTC.

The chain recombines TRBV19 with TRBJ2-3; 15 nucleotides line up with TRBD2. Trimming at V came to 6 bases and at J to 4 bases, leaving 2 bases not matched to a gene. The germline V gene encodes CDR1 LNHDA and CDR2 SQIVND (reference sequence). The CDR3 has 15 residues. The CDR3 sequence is CASRGTSGRSDTQYF. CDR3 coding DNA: TGTGCCAGTAGAGGGACTAGCGGGAGGTCAGATACGCAGTATTTT.

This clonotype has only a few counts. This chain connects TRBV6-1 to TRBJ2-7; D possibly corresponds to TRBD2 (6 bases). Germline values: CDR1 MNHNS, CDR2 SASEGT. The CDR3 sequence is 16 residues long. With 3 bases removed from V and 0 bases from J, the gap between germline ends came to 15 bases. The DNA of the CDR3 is TGTGCCAGCAGTGACCAAATGGCGGGAAGCTCCTACGAGCAGTACTTC. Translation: CASSDQMAGSSYEQYF.

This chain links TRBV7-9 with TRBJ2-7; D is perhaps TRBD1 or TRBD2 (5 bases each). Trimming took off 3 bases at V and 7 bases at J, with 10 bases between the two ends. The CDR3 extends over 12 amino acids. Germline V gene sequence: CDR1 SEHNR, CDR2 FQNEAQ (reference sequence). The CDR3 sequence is CASSFGAWEQYF. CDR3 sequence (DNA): TGTGCCAGCAGCTTCGGGGCGTGGGAGCAGTACTTC.